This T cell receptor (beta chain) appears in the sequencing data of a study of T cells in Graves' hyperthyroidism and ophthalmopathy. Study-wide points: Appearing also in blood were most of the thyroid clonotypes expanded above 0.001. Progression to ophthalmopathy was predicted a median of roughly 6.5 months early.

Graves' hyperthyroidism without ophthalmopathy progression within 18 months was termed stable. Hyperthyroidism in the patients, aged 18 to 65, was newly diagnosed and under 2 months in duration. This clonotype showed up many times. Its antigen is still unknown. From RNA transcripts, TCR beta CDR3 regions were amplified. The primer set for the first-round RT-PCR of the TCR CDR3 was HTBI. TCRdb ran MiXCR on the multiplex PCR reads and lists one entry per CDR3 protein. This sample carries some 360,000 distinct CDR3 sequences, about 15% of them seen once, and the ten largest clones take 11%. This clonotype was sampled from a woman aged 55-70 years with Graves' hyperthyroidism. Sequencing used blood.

The CDR3: CAWTEGQGAQPQHF. In DNA, the CDR3 is TGTGCCTGGACCGAGGGACAGGGTGCGCAGCCCCAGCATTTT. The genes are TRBV30 and TRBJ1-5, with TRBD1 matching over 9 bases. V gave up 4 bases and J gave up 7 bases; unmatched junction bases: 8. The CDR3 spans 14 residues. From germline, CDR1 is GTSNPN and CDR2 SVGIG (reference sequence).